This record concerns one TCR beta chain sequence. The data originate from a study of untreated major depressive disorder. Each depressed patient was matched pairwise with a non-depressed control on sex, age, current smoking status and body mass index. Participants were all of European descent. Typically roughly 95% of enriched cells were CD4+. Germline V lookup: CDR1 LGHNA, CDR2 YSLEER. This CDR3 has 16 amino acids. Between the trimmed V and J ends, which lost 1 base and 4 bases, there was a span of 16 bases. The data were produced by immunoSEQ multiplex PCR, yet TCRdb's version contains in-frame clones alone and is incomplete. Here the sample spans more than 20,000 clones, 85% to 95% being singletons.

The sequencing sample was made of CD4+ T cells from PBMCs. This clonotype was obtained from a man aged 30-40 years in good health. V usage is TRBV4-3 and J usage is TRBJ1-2; D is unresolved. CDR3: CASSQVDGFAPYGYTF. CDR3 nucleotide sequence: TGCGCCAGCAGCCAAGTGGACGGTTTTGCCCCCTATGGCTACACCTTC.